The source of this T cell receptor (beta chain) is a study of T cell repertoires in cytomegalovirus infection (dated by TCRdb to about 2019). Notes on the research overall: The peptide stimulations were aimed at well-studied HLA-B-restricted epitopes as well as recently identified HLA-C-restricted CMV epitopes, whose presentation resists viral immunomodulation. Because public TCR beta signatures pointed to carriage of CMV infection together with the matching HLA type, the HLA type of each donor mattered for the analysis.

Measured from the cysteine to the phenylalanine, the CDR3 is 18 residues long. The DNA shown is the 54-base CDR3, in frame from base 1. The germline V gene sets CDR1 to SGHVS and CDR2 to FQNEAQ. For this chain, trimming is 1 base at the V end and 5 bases at the J end, and the number of junction bases without a gene match is 16. This clonotype occurred a few times. Its cognate antigen has yet to be identified. Per-base qualities were not stored, and no clone one base away is much larger. What the research found in general, with its limitations: In both this cohort and an independent approximately 370-donor cohort, the cumulative frequency of public TCR beta family members distinguished carriers of CMV infection plus the relevant HLA type. The ex vivo response was dominated by HLA-C-restricted CMV-specific TCR beta clonotypes, and the single most frequent clonotype in two of eight donors was supplied by these HLA-C-restricted clonotypes.

The treatment or condition label of this sample denotes: in vitro stimulation with specific CMV peptide epitopes to enrich CMV-specific T cells. This sample was sequenced with an Illumina HiSeq 1500. TCRdb's own reprocessing of the public reads used fastp at Q25 and MiXCR and kept productive beta chains. Identical CDR3 protein sequences are pooled into one entry, listed with their most common genes and DNA. In this sample the table shows around 540,000 distinct CDR3 sequences, about 33% of which occur a single time. The ten largest clonotypes hold 17% of the sample. The sequence came from a human donor in good health (CMV status not recorded). Some clones in this sample may be carry-over from other donors' samples. The chain links TRBV7-8 with TRBJ2-5; TRBD2 agrees with 7 junctional bases. This sample comprised cultured PBMCs, obtained from culture after CMV antigen stimulation. The nucleotide sequence reads as follows: TGTGCCAGCAGCTTAGGGGGTAGCGGGCTCATTGGGGGGGAGACCCAGTACTTC. This encodes CASSLGGSGLIGGETQYF.